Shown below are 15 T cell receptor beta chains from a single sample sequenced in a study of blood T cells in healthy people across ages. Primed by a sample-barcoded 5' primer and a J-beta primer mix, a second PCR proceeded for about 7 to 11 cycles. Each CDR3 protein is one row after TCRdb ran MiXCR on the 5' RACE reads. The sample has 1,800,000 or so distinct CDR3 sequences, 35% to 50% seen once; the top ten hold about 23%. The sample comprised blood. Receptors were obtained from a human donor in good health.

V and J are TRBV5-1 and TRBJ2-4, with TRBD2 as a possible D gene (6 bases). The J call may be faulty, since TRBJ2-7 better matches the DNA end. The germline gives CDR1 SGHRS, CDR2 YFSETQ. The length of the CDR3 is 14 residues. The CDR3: CASRSGGSPYEQYF. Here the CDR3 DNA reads TGCGCCAGCAGATCCGGGGGTTCCCCCTACGAGCAGTACTTC.

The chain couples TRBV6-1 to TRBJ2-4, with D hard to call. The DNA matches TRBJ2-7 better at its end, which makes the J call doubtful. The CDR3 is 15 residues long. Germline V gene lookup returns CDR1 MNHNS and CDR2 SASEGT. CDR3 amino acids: CASSEEGLYSYEQYF. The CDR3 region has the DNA TGTGCCAGCAGTGAGGAAGGGCTATACTCCTACGAGCAGTACTTC.

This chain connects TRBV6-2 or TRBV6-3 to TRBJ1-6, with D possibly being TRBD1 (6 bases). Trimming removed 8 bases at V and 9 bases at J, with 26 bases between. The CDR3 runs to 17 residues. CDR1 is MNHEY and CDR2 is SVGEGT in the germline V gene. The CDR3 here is CASWGRYGQGLISPLHF. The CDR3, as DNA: TGTGCCAGCTGGGGCCGCTACGGGCAGGGGTTGATTTCACCCCTCCACTTT.

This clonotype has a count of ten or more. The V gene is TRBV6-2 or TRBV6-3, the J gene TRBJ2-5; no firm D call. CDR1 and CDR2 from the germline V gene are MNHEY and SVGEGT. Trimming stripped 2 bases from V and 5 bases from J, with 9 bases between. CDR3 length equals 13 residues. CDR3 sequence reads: CASSYGIVETQYF. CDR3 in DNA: TGTGCCAGCAGTTACGGTATAGTGGAGACCCAGTACTTC.

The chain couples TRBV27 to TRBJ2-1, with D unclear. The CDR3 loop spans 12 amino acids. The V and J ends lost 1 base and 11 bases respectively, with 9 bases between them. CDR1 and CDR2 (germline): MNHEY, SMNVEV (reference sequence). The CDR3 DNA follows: TGTGCCAGCAGTTTATTGGGCAGGCAGCAGTTCTTC. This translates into CASSLLGRQQFF.

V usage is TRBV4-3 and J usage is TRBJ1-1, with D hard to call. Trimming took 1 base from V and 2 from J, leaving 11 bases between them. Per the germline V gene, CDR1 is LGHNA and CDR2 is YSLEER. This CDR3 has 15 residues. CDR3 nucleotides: TGCGCCAGCAGCCAAGTCCACTTAGGTAACACTGAAGCTTTCTTT. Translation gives CASSQVHLGNTEAFF.

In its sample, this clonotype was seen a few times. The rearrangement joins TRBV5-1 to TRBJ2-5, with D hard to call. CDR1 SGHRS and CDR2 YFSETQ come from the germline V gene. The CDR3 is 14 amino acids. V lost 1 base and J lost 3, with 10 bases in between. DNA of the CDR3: TGCGCCAGCAGCTTGATGAATGAAGAAGAGACCCAGTACTTC. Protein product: CASSLMNEEETQYF.

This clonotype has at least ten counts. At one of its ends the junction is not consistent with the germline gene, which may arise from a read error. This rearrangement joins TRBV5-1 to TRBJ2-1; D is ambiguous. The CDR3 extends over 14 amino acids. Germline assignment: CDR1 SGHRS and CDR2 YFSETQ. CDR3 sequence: CASSLASSYNEQFF. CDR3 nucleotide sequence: TGTGCCAGCAGTTTGGCTAGCTCCTACAATGAGCAGTTCTTC. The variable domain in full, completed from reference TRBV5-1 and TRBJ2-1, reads KAGVTQTPRYLIKTRGQQVTLSCSPISGHRSVSWYQQTPGQGLQFLFEYFSETQRNKGNFPGRFSGRQFSNSRSEMNVSTLELGDSALYLCASSLASSYNEQFFGPGTRLTVL.

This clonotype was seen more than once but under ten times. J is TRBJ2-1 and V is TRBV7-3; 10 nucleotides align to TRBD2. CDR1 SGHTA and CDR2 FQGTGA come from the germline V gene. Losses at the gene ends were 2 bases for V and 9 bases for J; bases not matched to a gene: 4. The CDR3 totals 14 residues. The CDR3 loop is CASSLLSGGGEQFF. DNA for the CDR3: TGTGCCAGCAGCTTACTCAGCGGGGGGGGTGAGCAGTTCTTC.

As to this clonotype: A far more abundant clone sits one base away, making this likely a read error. Written as DNA, the CDR3 is TGTGCCAGCAGCTTACAGAGCTCCTGCGAGCAGTACTTC. This translates into CASSLQSSCEQYF. V usage is TRBV13 and J usage is TRBJ2-7; no reliable D call. CDR3 length equals 13 residues. Germline V gives CDR1 PRHDT, CDR2 FYEKMQ (reference sequence).

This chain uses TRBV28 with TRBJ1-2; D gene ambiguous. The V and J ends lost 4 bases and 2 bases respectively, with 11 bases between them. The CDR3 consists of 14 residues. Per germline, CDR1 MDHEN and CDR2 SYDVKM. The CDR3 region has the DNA TGTGCCAGCAGTTCTTTTGGTCTCAACTATGGCTACACCTTC. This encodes CASSSFGLNYGYTF.

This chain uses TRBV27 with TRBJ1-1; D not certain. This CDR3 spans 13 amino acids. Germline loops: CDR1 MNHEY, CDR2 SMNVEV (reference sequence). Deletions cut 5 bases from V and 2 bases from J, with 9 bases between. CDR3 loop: CASSPVDNTEAFF. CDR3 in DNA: TGTGCCAGCAGTCCCGTGGATAACACTGAAGCTTTCTTT.

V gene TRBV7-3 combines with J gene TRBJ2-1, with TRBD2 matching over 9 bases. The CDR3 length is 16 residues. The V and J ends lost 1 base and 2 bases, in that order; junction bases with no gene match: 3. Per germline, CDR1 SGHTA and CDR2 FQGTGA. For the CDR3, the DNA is TGTGCCAGCAGCTTAATGGGCGGGGGGGCCTACAATGAGCAGTTCTTC. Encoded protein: CASSLMGGGAYNEQFF.

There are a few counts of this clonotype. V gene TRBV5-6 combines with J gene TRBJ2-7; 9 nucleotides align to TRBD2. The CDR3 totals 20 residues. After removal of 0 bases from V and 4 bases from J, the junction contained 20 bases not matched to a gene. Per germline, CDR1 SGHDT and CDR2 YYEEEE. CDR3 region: CASSLGHSGGPYLMLYEQYF. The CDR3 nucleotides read TGTGCCAGCAGCTTGGGCCACAGCGGGGGGCCCTATCTGATGCTATACGAGCAGTACTTC.

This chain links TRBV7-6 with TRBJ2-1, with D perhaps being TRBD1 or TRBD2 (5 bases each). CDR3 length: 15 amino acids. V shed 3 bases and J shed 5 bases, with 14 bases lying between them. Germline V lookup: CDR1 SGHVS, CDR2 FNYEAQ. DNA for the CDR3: TGTGCCAGCAGCTTGGCAGGGACGGGGCACAATGAGCAGTTCTTC. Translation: CASSLAGTGHNEQFF.